This T cell receptor (beta chain) was documented in a study of blood T cell repertoires in COVID-19. Study details: T cells, B-cell-depleted T cells, or PBMCs supplied cDNA or gDNA.

Clones were read by immunoSEQ multiplex PCR, and TCRdb kept only the in-frame ones, dropping some. The repertoire holds 200,000 to 300,000 clones, with nearly 90% as singletons. This CDR3 has 14 residues. CDR1 and CDR2 from the germline V gene are MNHNY and SVGAGI (reference sequence). V lost 2 bases to trimming and J lost 6 bases, with 11 bases between them. The V gene is TRBV6-6, the J gene TRBJ1-5; D not resolved. This TCR was recovered from a human donor in a cohort sampled during active COVID-19. The sample comprised peripheral blood. The CDR3 protein is CASSYESGGQPQHF. The DNA for the CDR3 is TGTGCCAGCAGTTACGAGTCCGGTGGTCAGCCCCAGCATTTT.